The sequence of this T cell receptor (beta chain) was determined in a study of blood T cell repertoires in COVID-19. The overall study: Samples representing acute and convalescent COVID-19 were sourced from the United States, Italy and Spain. From T cells, B-cell-depleted T cells, or PBMCs came the material, which was cDNA or gDNA.

This CDR3 contains 15 residues. Germline loops: CDR1 MRHNA, CDR2 SNTAGT. The V gene end was trimmed by 6 bases and the J gene end by 2 bases; junction bases not matched to a gene: 8. In the authors' workflow: Reference gene primer amplification yielded estimated nucleated cell counts. The assay was immunoSEQ multiplex PCR, and TCRdb's table has in-frame clones only and misses some. V and J calls and clone size are those listed in that table; D and trimming were worked out from the DNA. The sample consists of fewer than 200,000 clones, approximately 84% of them appearing once. This receptor was obtained from a man aged 35-49 years who had recovered from COVID-19. The rearrangement links TRBV6-4 to TRBJ2-3, with 7 nucleotides matching TRBD2. Material for sequencing was peripheral blood. The CDR3 is CASSPQAGLTDTQYF. The CDR3 DNA is TGTGCCAGCAGCCCACAAGCGGGACTCACAGATACGCAGTATTTT.